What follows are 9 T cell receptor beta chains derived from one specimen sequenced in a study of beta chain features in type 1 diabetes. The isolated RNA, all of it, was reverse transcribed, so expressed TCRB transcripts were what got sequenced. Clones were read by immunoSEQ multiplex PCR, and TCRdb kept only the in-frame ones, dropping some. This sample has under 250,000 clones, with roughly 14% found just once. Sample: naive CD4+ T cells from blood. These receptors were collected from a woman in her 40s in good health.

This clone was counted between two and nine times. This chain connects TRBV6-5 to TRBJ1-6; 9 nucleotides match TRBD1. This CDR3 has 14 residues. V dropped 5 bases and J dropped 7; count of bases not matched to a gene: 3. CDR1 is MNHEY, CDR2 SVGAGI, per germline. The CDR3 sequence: CASSPGTGNSPLHF. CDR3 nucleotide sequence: TGTGCCAGCAGTCCTGGGACAGGGAATTCACCCCTCCACTTT.

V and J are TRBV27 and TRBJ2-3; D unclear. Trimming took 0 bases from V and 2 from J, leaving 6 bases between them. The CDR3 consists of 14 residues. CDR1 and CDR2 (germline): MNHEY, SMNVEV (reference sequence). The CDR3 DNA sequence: TGTGCCAGCAGTTTATCCGTTCCCACAGATACGCAGTATTTT. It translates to CASSLSVPTDTQYF.

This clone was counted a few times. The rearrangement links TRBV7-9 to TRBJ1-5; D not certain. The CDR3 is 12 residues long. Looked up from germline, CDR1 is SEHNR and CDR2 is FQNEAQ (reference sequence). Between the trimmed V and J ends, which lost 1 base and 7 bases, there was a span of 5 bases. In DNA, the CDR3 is TGTGCCAGCAGCTTAGACCGGCAGCCCCAGCATTTT. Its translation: CASSLDRQPQHF.

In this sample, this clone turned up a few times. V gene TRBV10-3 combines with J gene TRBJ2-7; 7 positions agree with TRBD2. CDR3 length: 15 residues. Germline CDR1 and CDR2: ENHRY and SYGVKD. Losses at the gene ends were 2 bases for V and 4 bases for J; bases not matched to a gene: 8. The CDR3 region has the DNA TGTGCCATCAGTGAGGTGGCGGCGGGGGATTACGAGCAGTACTTC. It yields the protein CAISEVAAGDYEQYF.

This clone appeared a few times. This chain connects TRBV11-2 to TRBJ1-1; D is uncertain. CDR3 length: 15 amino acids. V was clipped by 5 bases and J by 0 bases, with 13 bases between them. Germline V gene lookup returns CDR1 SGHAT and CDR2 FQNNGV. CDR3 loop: CASSTRRGMNTEAFF. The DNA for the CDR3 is TGTGCCAGCAGCACGCGACGCGGTATGAACACTGAAGCTTTCTTT.

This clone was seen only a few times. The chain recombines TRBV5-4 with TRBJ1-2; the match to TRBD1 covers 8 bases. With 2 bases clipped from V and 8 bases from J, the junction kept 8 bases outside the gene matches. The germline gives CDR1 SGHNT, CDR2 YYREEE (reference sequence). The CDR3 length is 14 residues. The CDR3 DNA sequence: TGTGCCAGCAGCTTCCCCCCACAGGGGGTAGGCTACACCTTC. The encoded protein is CASSFPPQGVGYTF.

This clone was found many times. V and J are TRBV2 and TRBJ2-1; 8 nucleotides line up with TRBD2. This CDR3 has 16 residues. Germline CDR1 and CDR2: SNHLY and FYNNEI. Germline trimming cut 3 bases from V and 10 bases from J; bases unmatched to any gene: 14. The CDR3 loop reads CASSDVSRTSGAEQFF. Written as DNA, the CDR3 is TGTGCCAGCAGTGATGTGTCGCGTACTAGCGGAGCCGAGCAGTTCTTC. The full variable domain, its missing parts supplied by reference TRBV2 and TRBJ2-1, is EPEVTQTPSHQVTQMGQEVILRCVPISNHLYFYWYRQILGQKVEFLVSFYNNEISEKSEIFDDQFSVERPDGSNFTLKIRSTKLEDSAMYFCASSDVSRTSGAEQFFGPGTRLTVL.

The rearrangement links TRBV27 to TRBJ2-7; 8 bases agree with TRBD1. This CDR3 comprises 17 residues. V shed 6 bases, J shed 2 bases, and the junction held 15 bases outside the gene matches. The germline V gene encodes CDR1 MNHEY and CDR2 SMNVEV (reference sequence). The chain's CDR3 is CASRAGTGRRLTYEQYF. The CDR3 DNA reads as TGTGCCAGCAGGGCCGGGACAGGTCGCCGATTAACCTACGAGCAGTACTTC.

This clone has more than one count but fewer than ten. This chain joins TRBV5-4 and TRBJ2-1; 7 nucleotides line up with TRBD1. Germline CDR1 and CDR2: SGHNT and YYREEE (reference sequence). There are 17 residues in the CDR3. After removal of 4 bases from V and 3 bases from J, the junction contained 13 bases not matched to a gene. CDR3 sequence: CASSEGAGRGNYNEQFF. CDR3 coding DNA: TGTGCCAGCAGCGAGGGGGCCGGACGGGGAAACTACAATGAGCAGTTCTTC.